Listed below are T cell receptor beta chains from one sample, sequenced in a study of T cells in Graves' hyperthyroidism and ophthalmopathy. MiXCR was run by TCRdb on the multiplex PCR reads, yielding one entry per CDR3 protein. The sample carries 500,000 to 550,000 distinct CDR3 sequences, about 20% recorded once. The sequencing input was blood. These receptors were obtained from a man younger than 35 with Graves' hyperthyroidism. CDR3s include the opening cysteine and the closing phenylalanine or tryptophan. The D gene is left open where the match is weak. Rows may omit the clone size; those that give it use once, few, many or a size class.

CDR3 protein: CSVAQRNTEAFF
CDR3 DNA: TGCAGCGTCGCACAGAGGAACACTGAAGCTTTCTTT
J gene: TRBJ1-1
clone size: .
D gene: .
V gene: TRBV29-1

CDR3 protein: CASSRSGTGWRELFF
CDR3 DNA: TGTGCCAGCAGTCGATCAGGGACTGGCTGGCGGGAGCTGTTTTTT
J gene: TRBJ2-2
clone size: many
D gene: .
V gene: TRBV27

CDR3 protein: CASSFSGSGNTIYF
CDR3 DNA: TGTGCCAGCAGTTTTTCGGGCTCTGGAAACACCATATATTTT
J gene: TRBJ1-3
clone size: many
D gene: .
V gene: TRBV12-3/TRBV12-4

CDR3 protein: CAWSWGPGTEAFF
CDR3 DNA: TGTGCCTGGAGTTGGGGGCCGGGCACTGAAGCTTTCTTT
J gene: TRBJ1-1
clone size: many
D gene: .
V gene: TRBV30

CDR3 protein: CSATNSADQPQHF
CDR3 DNA: TGCAGTGCCACAAATTCGGCGGATCAGCCCCAGCATTTT
J gene: TRBJ1-5
clone size: many
D gene: .
V gene: TRBV20-1

CDR3 protein: CSASRGQGINQPQHF
CDR3 DNA: TGCAGTGCTAGCCGTGGACAGGGAATCAATCAGCCCCAGCATTTT
J gene: TRBJ1-5
clone size: .
D gene: TRBD1
V gene: TRBV20-1

CDR3 protein: CASSLNIAGSYEQYF
CDR3 DNA: TGTGCCAGCAGCTTAAATATCGCGGGATCCTACGAGCAGTACTTC
J gene: TRBJ2-7
clone size: .
D gene: .
V gene: TRBV7-9

CDR3 protein: CAIGTQSSYEQYF
CDR3 DNA: TGTGCCATCGGGACCCAAAGCTCCTACGAGCAGTACTTC
J gene: TRBJ2-7
clone size: few
D gene: .
V gene: TRBV10-3

CDR3 protein: CASGHRGLETEAFF
CDR3 DNA: TGTGCCAGTGGGCACAGGGGGCTGGAGACTGAAGCTTTCTTT
J gene: TRBJ1-1
clone size: many
D gene: TRBD1
V gene: TRBV19

CDR3 protein: CASSLRQGVAAYNSPLHF
CDR3 DNA: TGTGCCAGCAGCTTGAGACAGGGGGTTGCCGCCTATAATTCACCCCTCCACTTT
J gene: TRBJ1-6
clone size: few
D gene: TRBD1
V gene: TRBV11-2

CDR3 protein: CASKSQSLQETQYF
CDR3 DNA: TGTGCCAGCAAATCCCAGAGCCTACAAGAGACCCAGTACTTC
J gene: TRBJ2-5
clone size: many
D gene: .
V gene: TRBV2

CDR3 protein: CASQEETNTGELFF
CDR3 DNA: TGTGCCAGTCAGGAGGAGACGAACACCGGGGAGCTGTTTTTT
J gene: TRBJ2-2
clone size: few
D gene: .
V gene: TRBV27

CDR3 protein: CASVTDPNTGELFF
CDR3 DNA: TGTGCCAGCGTCACGGACCCGAACACCGGGGAGCTGTTTTTT
J gene: TRBJ2-2
clone size: many
D gene: .
V gene: TRBV28

CDR3 protein: CASRQGQTTGELFF
CDR3 DNA: TGTGCCAGCAGACAGGGCCAGACCACCGGGGAGCTGTTTTTT
J gene: TRBJ2-2
clone size: .
D gene: .
V gene: TRBV6-1

CDR3 protein: CSASVGLEYETQYF
CDR3 DNA: TGCAGTGCTAGCGTGGGACTAGAATACGAGACCCAGTACTTC
J gene: TRBJ2-5
clone size: few
D gene: TRBD2
V gene: TRBV20-1

CDR3 protein: CSASTGSENTIYF
CDR3 DNA: TGCAGTGCTAGTACAGGGAGTGAAAACACCATATATTTT
J gene: TRBJ1-3
clone size: many
D gene: .
V gene: TRBV20-1

CDR3 protein: CANPDKFNYGYTF
CDR3 DNA: TGTGCCAACCCCGACAAATTTAACTATGGCTACACCTTC
J gene: TRBJ1-2
clone size: many
D gene: .
V gene: TRBV6-9

CDR3 protein: CASTQTGRNQPQHF
CDR3 DNA: TGTGCCAGTACCCAAACGGGACGTAATCAGCCCCAGCATTTT
J gene: TRBJ1-5
clone size: many
D gene: .
V gene: TRBV19

CDR3 protein: CASTPPGTADTGELFF
CDR3 DNA: TGTGCCAGCACCCCCCCCGGGACAGCGGACACCGGGGAGCTGTTTTTT
J gene: TRBJ2-2
clone size: many
D gene: TRBD1
V gene: TRBV11-1

CDR3 protein: CASSRIGGQGAYEQYF
CDR3 DNA: TGTGCCAGCAGTCGAATCGGTGGGCAGGGGGCTTACGAGCAGTACTTC
J gene: TRBJ2-7
clone size: .
D gene: TRBD1
V gene: TRBV13

CDR3 protein: CASSLWGSNQPQHF
CDR3 DNA: TGTGCCAGCAGCCTGTGGGGGTCCAATCAGCCCCAGCATTTT
J gene: TRBJ1-5
clone size: many
D gene: .
V gene: TRBV6-2/TRBV6-3

CDR3 protein: CASSYTQGDEQYF
CDR3 DNA: TGTGCCAGCAGTTACACACAGGGAGACGAGCAGTACTTC
J gene: TRBJ2-7
clone size: many
D gene: .
V gene: TRBV6-5

CDR3 protein: CAWSGISYEQYF
CDR3 DNA: TGTGCCTGGTCCGGGATCTCCTACGAGCAGTACTTC
J gene: TRBJ2-7
clone size: few
D gene: .
V gene: TRBV30

CDR3 protein: CASSPRNRDSSTGELFF
CDR3 DNA: TGTGCCAGCAGCCCTAGGAATAGGGACTCCTCCACCGGGGAGCTGTTTTTT
J gene: TRBJ2-2
clone size: many
D gene: .
V gene: TRBV7-8

CDR3 protein: CASRRLAGNQETQYF
CDR3 DNA: TGTGCCAGCAGGAGACTAGCGGGAAACCAAGAGACCCAGTACTTC
J gene: TRBJ2-5
clone size: few
D gene: TRBD2
V gene: TRBV6-1

CDR3 protein: CASSLTGGYNSPLHF
CDR3 DNA: TGTGCCAGCAGTTTAACAGGGGGCTATAATTCACCCCTCCACTTT
J gene: TRBJ1-6
clone size: .
D gene: TRBD1
V gene: TRBV28

CDR3 protein: CASSETGSYEQYF
CDR3 DNA: TGTGCCAGCAGTGAAACAGGCAGCTACGAGCAGTACTTC
J gene: TRBJ2-7
clone size: many
D gene: .
V gene: TRBV2

CDR3 protein: CATPRQGSHGYTF
CDR3 DNA: TGTGCCACCCCCCGGCAGGGCAGCCATGGCTACACCTTC
J gene: TRBJ1-2
clone size: .
D gene: .
V gene: TRBV6-1

CDR3 protein: CASSLRGSDTGELFF
CDR3 DNA: TGTGCCAGCAGCTTAAGGGGGAGCGACACCGGGGAGCTGTTTTTT
J gene: TRBJ2-2
clone size: many
D gene: .
V gene: TRBV11-1

CDR3 protein: CASRGPEGLSGANVLTF
CDR3 DNA: TGTGCCAGCAGAGGGCCCGAGGGACTCTCTGGGGCCAACGTCCTGACTTTC
J gene: TRBJ2-6
clone size: .
D gene: .
V gene: TRBV28

CDR3 protein: CATSAKDRGGETQYF
CDR3 DNA: TGTGCCACCTCCGCTAAAGACAGGGGGGGAGAGACCCAGTACTTC
J gene: TRBJ2-5
clone size: many
D gene: TRBD1
V gene: TRBV10-3

CDR3 protein: CASSYSTGKSSPLHF
CDR3 DNA: TGTGCCAGCAGTTACTCGACAGGGAAGAGTTCACCCCTCCACTTT
J gene: TRBJ1-6
clone size: .
D gene: TRBD1
V gene: TRBV6-2/TRBV6-3

CDR3 protein: CASTPSSNQPQHF
CDR3 DNA: TGTGCCAGCACACCTAGTAGCAATCAGCCCCAGCATTTT
J gene: TRBJ1-5
clone size: many
D gene: .
V gene: TRBV6-1

CDR3 protein: CASSLVGVTGELFF
CDR3 DNA: TGTGCCAGCAGTTTAGTGGGGGTGACCGGGGAGCTGTTTTTT
J gene: TRBJ2-2
clone size: many
D gene: .
V gene: TRBV28

CDR3 protein: CASAGGEITEAFF
CDR3 DNA: TGTGCCAGCGCCGGGGGGGAGATCACTGAAGCTTTCTTT
J gene: TRBJ1-1
clone size: many
D gene: .
V gene: TRBV2

CDR3 protein: CASSYGDRGLGEAFF
CDR3 DNA: TGTGCCAGCAGTTACGGAGACAGGGGGCTGGGTGAAGCTTTCTTT
J gene: TRBJ1-1
clone size: many
D gene: TRBD1
V gene: TRBV28

CDR3 protein: CAISEGGGSSNQPQHF
CDR3 DNA: TGTGCCATCAGTGAAGGTGGAGGGTCTAGCAATCAGCCCCAGCATTTT
J gene: TRBJ1-5
clone size: .
D gene: .
V gene: TRBV10-3

CDR3 protein: CATSGSTHNEQYF
CDR3 DNA: TGTGCCACCAGTGGGTCAACCCACAACGAGCAGTACTTC
J gene: TRBJ2-7
clone size: many
D gene: .
V gene: TRBV24-1

CDR3 protein: CSASRSPVWGNQPQHF
CDR3 DNA: TGCAGTGCTAGTCGCTCCCCGGTTTGGGGCAATCAGCCCCAGCATTTT
J gene: TRBJ1-5
clone size: many
D gene: .
V gene: TRBV20-1

CDR3 protein: CASSLEWSLSEAFF
CDR3 DNA: TGCGCCAGCAGCTTGGAATGGTCGCTATCTGAAGCTTTCTTT
J gene: TRBJ1-1
clone size: .
D gene: .
V gene: TRBV5-1

CDR3 protein: CASKLAGETGELFF
CDR3 DNA: TGTGCCAGCAAACTAGCGGGGGAGACCGGGGAGCTGTTTTTT
J gene: TRBJ2-2
clone size: few
D gene: TRBD2
V gene: TRBV7-2

CDR3 protein: CASSTGRLETQYF
CDR3 DNA: TGTGCCAGCAGTACCGGTCGATTGGAGACCCAGTACTTC
J gene: TRBJ2-5
clone size: .
D gene: .
V gene: TRBV28

CDR3 protein: CASSKAEHWRGYTF
CDR3 DNA: TGTGCCAGTAGTAAGGCGGAGCATTGGCGTGGCTACACCTTC
J gene: TRBJ1-2
clone size: many
D gene: .
V gene: TRBV19

CDR3 protein: CASSAEGTENTEAFF
CDR3 DNA: TGTGCCAGCAGCGCGGAGGGGACAGAGAACACTGAAGCTTTCTTT
J gene: TRBJ1-1
clone size: .
D gene: TRBD1
V gene: TRBV11-2

CDR3 protein: CASSGALSSYEQYF
CDR3 DNA: TGCGCCAGCAGCGGGGCCTTGAGCTCCTACGAGCAGTACTTC
J gene: TRBJ2-7
clone size: .
D gene: .
V gene: TRBV5-1

CDR3 protein: CASSLLAGGLTGELFF
CDR3 DNA: TGTGCCAGCAGCTTACTAGCGGGGGGACTCACCGGGGAGCTGTTTTTT
J gene: TRBJ2-2
clone size: .
D gene: TRBD2
V gene: TRBV7-8

CDR3 protein: CACTPQGGRINSPLHF
CDR3 DNA: TGTGCCTGCACCCCCCAAGGGGGACGGATAAATTCACCCCTCCACTTT
J gene: TRBJ1-6
clone size: .
D gene: .
V gene: TRBV6-2/TRBV6-3

CDR3 protein: CASSKYGFLNTEACF
CDR3 DNA: TGTGCCAGCAGTAAGTATGGGTTTCTAAACACTGAAGCTTGCTTT
J gene: TRBJ1-1
clone size: .
D gene: .
V gene: TRBV27

CDR3 protein: CASRDSGRTNYGYAF
CDR3 DNA: TGTGCCAGCAGAGACTCCGGGAGGACTAACTATGGCTACGCCTTC
J gene: TRBJ1-2
clone size: .
D gene: .
V gene: TRBV6-5